This T cell receptor beta chain is from a study of blood T cell repertoires in COVID-19 (dated by TCRdb to about 2020). With respect to the entire study: Samples from collaborators originated in the United States, Italy and Spain and spanned both the acute and convalescent phases of COVID-19. The prospective study material was composed of cDNA or gDNA derived from T cells, B-cell-depleted T cells, or PBMCs. Subjects who had been exposed to COVID-19, were actively infected with it, or had recovered from it provided the deeply sampled blood TCRbeta repertoires that made up the dataset. The repertoires were made available in a free public database intended to serve as a resource for research on the immune response to SARS-CoV-2. The samples were drawn from the first 160 participants of the ongoing ImmuneRACE study and from under 1,500 subjects provided by 6 global collaborators. Sample metadata almost always included a de-identified subject ID, COVID-19 status, age in years and sex. Where available, HLA class I and class II types were obtained from metadata supplied by the sample provider rather than from assay-based typing. What the work shows at the level of the full study, not this receptor alone: Clinical and demographic metadata were provided uncurated, with the amount varying by source and participant.

The immunoSEQ Assay, a bias-controlled multiplex PCR, was used to amplify TCRbeta CDR3 regions from genomic DNA. On the study's bioinformatics: Within the assay, amplification of reference gene primers was used to estimate how many nucleated cells each sample contained. To quantify the absolute abundance of each unique TCRbeta CDR3 rearrangement, sequence reads were collapsed and filtered. For each sample, productive Simpson clonality was calculated as the square root of Simpson's diversity index over productive rearrangements. TCRdb mirrors the immuneACCESS table, restricted to in-frame sequences. Some clones are absent from its copies; in checked studies, under half trace to an unresolved V gene, and the reason for the others is unknown. V, J and clone size reflect that table, while D and trimming were determined from the DNA. This sample gives 110,000 to 150,000 clones in total; around 79% of them show up just once. Of the sample, over 8.5% is held by the ten largest clones.

Concerning this clone itself: Its antigen is unknown. Base qualities are missing; no much larger clone stands one base away.

A distance of 16 bases separates the germline ends of V and J, which lose 1 base and 9 bases respectively. Based on the germline V gene (reference sequence), the CDR1 and CDR2 sequences are SEHNR and FQNEAQ. The CDR3 runs 16 residues from the cysteine to the phenylalanine. Of the read, only the CDR3 DNA is kept; its 48 bases are in frame from base 1. Collaborating institutions collected whole blood in K2EDTA tubes following their own protocols. For TCRbeta analysis, collaborator samples were shipped as frozen whole blood, as isolated PBMCs, or as DNA extracted from either sample type. The chain joins TRBV7-9 to TRBJ1-6, with no reliable assignment of the D segment. Material: peripheral blood. The TCR sequence derives from a man in his fifties with active or convalescent COVID-19. The DNA sequence follows: TGTGCCAGCAGCTTAGGGGCACCCCAAGGATCTTCACCCCTCCACTTT. This yields the protein CASSLGAPQGSSPLHF.